The clone carrying this TCR beta chain showed up just a few times. Its matching antigen is unknown. The CDR3 covers 15 residues. Germline V CDR1 and CDR2: SGHTA, FQGNSA. The data originate from a study of blood T cells in healthy people across ages. Whole-study findings and limits: Because sorting was not performed, PBMCs prevented conclusive naive versus antigen-experienced comparison.

Primed by a sample-barcoded 5' primer and a J-beta primer mix, a second PCR proceeded for about 6 to 11 cycles. One entry per CDR3 protein, called by TCRdb with MiXCR from the 5' RACE reads. The repertoire consists of about 680,000 distinct CDR3 sequences, with roughly 50% occurring once and the leading ten covering around a third. This chain joins TRBV7-2 and TRBJ2-4; 7 positions agree with TRBD1. The J call is doubtful: the DNA matches TRBJ2-5 better. Sequencing was carried out using blood. This clonotype was sampled from a woman aged 55-70 years in good health. The CDR3 sequence is CASSLDRVEWETQYF. CDR3 DNA sequence: TGTGCCAGCAGCCTCGACAGGGTTGAGTGGGAGACCCAGTACTTC.